Below, 9 T cell receptor beta chains from the same sample are listed, as sequenced in a study of CD4 T cells in relation to SARS-CoV-2 and coronaviruses. Some clones are missing from TCRdb's copy, which holds only in-frame ones; the method was immunoSEQ multiplex PCR. The sample consists of around 37,000 clones, 70% to 90% of them appearing once. The sample taken for sequencing was memory CD4+ T cells from PBMCs. The receptors stem from an adult with COVID-19.

The V call is TRBV10-1, the J call TRBJ1-5; 11 positions agree with TRBD1. The V and J ends lost 2 bases and 0 bases, in that order; junction bases with no gene match: 15. The CDR3 loop spans 21 amino acids. Germline values: CDR1 WNHNN, CDR2 SYGVQD (reference sequence). CDR3 residues: CASSEGPLGQGALGSNQPQHF. DNA of the CDR3: TGCGCCAGCAGTGAGGGCCCACTTGGACAGGGGGCATTGGGTAGCAATCAGCCCCAGCATTTT.

The chain carries TRBV5-6 and TRBJ2-7; the match to TRBD1 covers 9 bases. With V trimmed by 3 bases and J by 2 bases, 15 bases remained unmatched. This CDR3 contains 18 residues. Looked up from germline, CDR1 is SGHDT and CDR2 is YYEEEE. The CDR3, as DNA: TGTGCCAGCAGCTCATACCATCAGACAGGGGGTATCACCTACGAGCAGTACTTC. Translated: CASSSYHQTGGITYEQYF.

This chain connects TRBV6-2 or TRBV6-3 to TRBJ2-6; D unresolved. V was clipped by 4 bases and J by 9 bases, with 4 bases between them. The germline CDR1 and CDR2 sequences are MNHEY and SVGEGT. This CDR3 is built from 11 residues. The CDR3 loop is CASSFDNVLTF. The CDR3, as DNA: TGTGCCAGCAGTTTTGACAACGTCCTGACTTTC.

This chain connects TRBV28 to TRBJ2-6, with no clear D. CDR3 length: 15 amino acids. The V gene's germline CDR1 is MDHEN and CDR2 SYDVKM. The V end lost 4 bases, the J end lost 0 bases, and 7 bases lay between the germline ends. The CDR3 loop is CASSSSYSGANVLTF. In DNA, the CDR3 is TGTGCCAGCAGTTCCTCGTACTCTGGGGCCAACGTCCTGACTTTC. Combining the CDR3 with reference TRBV28 and TRBJ2-6 gives the whole variable domain DVKVTQSSRYLVKRTGEKVFLECVQDMDHENMFWYRQDPGLGLRLIYFSYDVKMKEKGDIPEGYSVSREKKERFSLILESASTNQTSMYLCASSSSYSGANVLTFGAGSRLTVL.

The rearrangement links TRBV2 to TRBJ2-5; D is unresolved. V was cut by 4 bases and J by 2 bases, with 5 bases left in between. This CDR3 has 12 residues. Germline V CDR1 and CDR2: SNHLY, FYNNEI. CDR3 sequence (DNA): TGTGCCAGCAGTGTTTGGCAAGAGACCCAGTACTTC. This sequence encodes CASSVWQETQYF.

The chain uses TRBV2 and TRBJ2-1; TRBD2 aligns across 8 bases. The CDR3 covers 16 residues. Looked up from germline, CDR1 is SNHLY and CDR2 is FYNNEI. V dropped 6 bases and J dropped 0; count of bases not matched to a gene: 7. CDR3: CASSETSGSSYNEQFF. In nucleotides, the CDR3 is TGTGCCAGCAGCGAAACTAGCGGTAGCTCCTACAATGAGCAGTTCTTC.

The genes are TRBV5-1 and TRBJ2-2; D remains unclear. V lost 4 bases and J lost 3, with 10 bases in between. The germline V gene encodes CDR1 SGHRS and CDR2 YFSETQ. This CDR3 region has 14 residues. The CDR3 nucleotides read TGCGCCAGCAGCGGTTTTAGTTACACCGGGGAGCTGTTTTTT. This encodes CASSGFSYTGELFF.

The chain couples TRBV6-5 to TRBJ2-7; 12 bases are shared with TRBD2. J gave up 6 bases and V 6 bases, and 9 bases lay outside the gene matches. Germline V CDR1 and CDR2: MNHEY, SVGAGI. CDR3 length equals 15 residues. The CDR3 DNA is TGTGCCAGCAGATCTAGCGGGAGGGGATACGGCGAGCAGTACTTC. Its translation: CASRSSGRGYGEQYF.

The sample holds a few counts of this clone. This CDR3 is also generated by other DNA sequences in the sample. The rearrangement links TRBV7-2 to TRBJ2-2; possibly TRBD1 for D (5 bases). CDR1 is SGHTA, CDR2 FQGNSA, per germline. Trimming pared 2 bases from V and 5 bases from J, leaving 9 bases between. The CDR3 consists of 14 residues. This CDR3 reads CASSLRGRTGELFF. The CDR3 region has the DNA TGTGCCAGCAGCTTAAGGGGAAGGACCGGGGAGCTGTTTTTT.